This T cell receptor beta chain comes out of a study of T cells in tuberculosis. The wider study: This South African cohort compared adolescents with or without latent tuberculosis against adults with active tuberculosis. Overall study findings and caveats: Shorter CDR3-alpha in active tuberculosis partly drove smaller distances. Active tuberculosis alpha repertoires lay closer to GMM-specific TCRs than controls'.

Some clones are missing from TCRdb's copy, which holds only in-frame ones; the method was immunoSEQ multiplex PCR. The table has tens of thousands of clones, nearly 95% seen once. Germline assignment: CDR1 SGHDT and CDR2 YYEEEE. CDR3 length: 12 amino acids. With respect to this clone: As yet, its antigen is unknown. One junction end disagrees with the germline gene, perhaps due to a read error.

Each donor contributed 100,000 or so T cells on average, unsorted. The rearrangement joins TRBV5-6 to TRBJ2-4; TRBD2 matches 11 bases. Sequenced material: PBMCs. The TCR originated in a donor aged 5-35 years with latent tuberculosis or without tuberculosis infection. The CDR3 loop reads CASSSLAGGLEF. Here the CDR3 DNA reads TGTGCCAGCAGCTCCTTAGCGGGAGGGCTTGAATTC.